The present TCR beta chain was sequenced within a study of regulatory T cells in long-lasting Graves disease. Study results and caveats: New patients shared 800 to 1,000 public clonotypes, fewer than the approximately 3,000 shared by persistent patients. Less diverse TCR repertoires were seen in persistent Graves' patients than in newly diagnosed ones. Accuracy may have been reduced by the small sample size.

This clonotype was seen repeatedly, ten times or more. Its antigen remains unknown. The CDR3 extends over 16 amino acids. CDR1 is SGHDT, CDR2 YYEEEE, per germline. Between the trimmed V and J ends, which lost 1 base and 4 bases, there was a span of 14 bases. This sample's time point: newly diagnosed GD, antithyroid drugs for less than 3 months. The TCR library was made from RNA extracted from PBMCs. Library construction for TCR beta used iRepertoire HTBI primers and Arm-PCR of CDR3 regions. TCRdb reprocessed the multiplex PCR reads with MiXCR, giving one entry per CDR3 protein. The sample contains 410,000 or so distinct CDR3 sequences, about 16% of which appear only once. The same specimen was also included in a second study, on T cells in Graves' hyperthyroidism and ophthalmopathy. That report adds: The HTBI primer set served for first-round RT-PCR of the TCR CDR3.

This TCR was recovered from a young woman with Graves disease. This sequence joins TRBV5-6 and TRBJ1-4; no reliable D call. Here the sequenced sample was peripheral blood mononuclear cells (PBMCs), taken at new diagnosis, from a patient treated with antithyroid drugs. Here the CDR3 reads CASSLMVRHLNEKLFF. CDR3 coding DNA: TGTGCCAGCAGCTTGATGGTTCGGCACCTTAATGAAAAACTGTTTTTT. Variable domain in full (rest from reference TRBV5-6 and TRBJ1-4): DAGVTQSPTHLIKTRGQQVTLRCSPKSGHDTVSWYQQALGQGPQFIFQYYEEEERQRGNFPDRFSGHQFPNYSSELNVNALLLGDSALYLCASSLMVRHLNEKLFFGSGTQLSVL.